One and the same sample provided the 26 T cell receptor beta chains below, sequenced in a study of cytomegalovirus exposure and HLA in healthy donors. In the PCR, 60 Vbeta and 13 Jbeta primers were used. Some clones are missing from TCRdb's copy, which holds only in-frame ones; the method was immunoSEQ multiplex PCR. The sample consists of around 160,000 clones, almost 80% of them appearing once. Sequencing input: PBMCs. All receptors derive from a woman in her 40s in good health and CMV-seropositive.

The count of this clone is one. In DNA, the CDR3 is TGTGCCACCCAGGGGACCAGCTCCTACGAGCAGTACTTC. It encodes CATQGTSSYEQYF. J is TRBJ2-7 and V is TRBV27; D perhaps matches TRBD1 (6 bases). Germline V gives CDR1 MNHEY, CDR2 SMNVEV (reference sequence). The CDR3 runs 13 residues. The V end was cut by 10 bases, the J end by 0 bases, with 13 bases between.

The chain recombines TRBV7-9 with TRBJ1-2, with D maybe TRBD1 (5 bases). With 5 bases removed from V and 4 bases from J, the gap between germline ends came to 14 bases. The CDR3 runs to 14 residues. Germline lookup yields CDR1 SEHNR and CDR2 FQNEAQ (reference sequence). CDR3 in DNA: TGTGCCAGCAGCCCAGGACAAAACCTCTATGGCTACACCTTC. Its protein is CASSPGQNLYGYTF.

The CDR3 nucleotides read TGTGCCAGTAGTATCGGACTAGGGAGCACAGATACGCAGTATTTT. Its translation: CASSIGLGSTDTQYF. The genes are TRBV19 and TRBJ2-3, with 7 bases lining up with TRBD2. With 3 bases clipped from V and 0 bases from J, the junction kept 3 bases outside the gene matches. This CDR3 region has 15 residues. Germline-derived CDR1 and CDR2 are LNHDA and SQIVND (reference sequence).

The rearrangement joins TRBV28 to TRBJ1-1; 8 bases fit TRBD1. V was pared by 0 bases and J by 4 bases, with 13 bases of the junction left unmatched. Germline V lookup: CDR1 MDHEN, CDR2 SYDVKM. The CDR3 has 18 amino acids. In DNA, the CDR3 is TGTGCCAGCAGTTTATGGAAGTGGCAGGGGGCGGAAGGCACTGAAGCTTTCTTT. Residues: CASSLWKWQGAEGTEAFF.

The chain links TRBV5-1 to TRBJ1-1; perhaps TRBD1 as D (5 bases). The germline V and J ends were trimmed by 4 bases and 4 bases, with 14 bases remaining between them. Germline assignment: CDR1 SGHRS and CDR2 YFSETQ. There are 14 residues in the CDR3. This CDR3 is CASSRGDSGTEAFF. CDR3 DNA: TGCGCCAGCAGCCGGGGGGATTCGGGCACTGAAGCTTTCTTT.

The rearrangement uses TRBV5-6 and TRBJ1-5; the D gene is possibly TRBD1 (6 bases). The CDR3 covers 16 residues. The germline gives CDR1 SGHDT, CDR2 YYEEEE. With 0 bases removed from V and 7 bases from J, the gap between germline ends came to 17 bases. The CDR3 nucleotides are TGTGCCAGCAGCTTGGGGGGGGGCAACGTGGGACAGCCCCAGCATTTT. Translating gives CASSLGGGNVGQPQHF.

This clone showed up just a few times. This chain links TRBV5-1 with TRBJ2-2; D ambiguous. CDR3 size: 16 residues. The V gene's germline CDR1 is SGHRS and CDR2 YFSETQ. Trimming stripped 0 bases from V and 9 bases from J, with 18 bases between. The CDR3 sequence: CASSLASTDTLRELFF. The CDR3 nucleotides are TGCGCCAGCAGCTTGGCCAGCACAGACACTCTCCGGGAGCTGTTTTTT.

The chain has TRBV7-2 and TRBJ2-7; D not resolved. CDR3 length: 14 residues. V was clipped by 4 bases and J by 7 bases, with 17 bases between them. Germline CDR1 reads SGHTA; CDR2 reads FQGNSA. This CDR3 reads CASSSVFAEKEQYF. CDR3 DNA sequence: TGTGCCAGCAGCTCGGTTTTCGCCGAAAAAGAGCAGTACTTC.

V is TRBV5-6 and J is TRBJ2-2; TRBD1 is a possible D gene (5 bases). CDR3 length equals 16 residues. Germline lookup yields CDR1 SGHDT and CDR2 YYEEEE. The germline V and J ends were trimmed by 1 base and 1 base, with 11 bases remaining between them. In nucleotides, the CDR3 is TGTGCCAGCAGCTTGCTGCCAGGGCTGAACACCGGGGAGCTGTTTTTT. This sequence encodes CASSLLPGLNTGELFF.

The sample holds one count of this clone. This chain uses TRBV6-5 with TRBJ1-2, with 10 nucleotides matching TRBD1. The CDR3 sequence is 14 residues long. V lost 7 bases to trimming and J lost 8 bases; unmatched junction nucleotides: 10. The germline V gene encodes CDR1 MNHEY and CDR2 SVGAGI. CDR3 region: CASNDPGTGVGYTF. In nucleotides, the CDR3 is TGTGCCAGCAACGATCCCGGGACAGGGGTGGGCTACACCTTC.

The chain has TRBV11-2 and TRBJ2-5; tentative D call: TRBD2 (6 bases). Trimming stripped 4 bases from V and 4 bases from J, with 16 bases between. The CDR3 length is 15 residues. Germline CDR1 reads SGHAT; CDR2 reads FQNNGV. CDR3 DNA: TGTGCCAGCAGCTCCCTCTTCGGGGGTCTAGAGACCCAGTACTTC. As protein: CASSSLFGGLETQYF.

The chain recombines TRBV13 with TRBJ2-5; 13 nucleotides match TRBD2. Per the germline V gene, CDR1 is PRHDT and CDR2 is FYEKMQ (reference sequence). The CDR3 contains 17 residues. Germline trimming cut 4 bases from V and 3 bases from J; bases unmatched to any gene: 8. The DNA of the CDR3 is TGTGCCAGCAGCTGGACTAGCGGGGGCCTGGGAAAAGAGACCCAGTACTTC. Translating it yields CASSWTSGGLGKETQYF.

The gene calls are TRBV30 and TRBJ1-5; D is perhaps TRBD1 (5 bases). The CDR3 consists of 14 residues. The ends were cut back, 1 base at V and 3 bases at J, with 10 bases in the middle. The V gene's germline CDR1 is GTSNPN and CDR2 SVGIG (reference sequence). The CDR3 here is CAWSGGHNNQPQHF. Written as DNA, the CDR3 is TGTGCCTGGAGTGGAGGACACAACAATCAGCCCCAGCATTTT.

This clone was observed a few times. The gene calls are TRBV5-1 and TRBJ2-4, with D perhaps matching TRBD2 (6 bases). The CDR3 spans 15 residues. Germline V gene data show CDR1 as SGHRS and CDR2 as YFSETQ. The V and J ends lost 4 bases and 0 bases respectively, with 11 bases between them. The CDR3 loop reads CASSTQEGAKNIQYF. The DNA for the CDR3 is TGCGCCAGCAGCACACAGGAGGGAGCCAAAAACATTCAGTACTTC. The full variable domain, completed using reference TRBV5-1 and TRBJ2-4, is KAGVTQTPRYLIKTRGQQVTLSCSPISGHRSVSWYQQTPGQGLQFLFEYFSETQRNKGNFPGRFSGRQFSNSRSEMNVSTLELGDSALYLCASSTQEGAKNIQYFGAGTRLSVL.

The V call is TRBV7-2, the J call TRBJ1-4; D remains unclear. This CDR3 is 15 amino acids long. The V gene's germline CDR1 is SGHTA and CDR2 FQGNSA. V lost 5 bases and J 0 bases, leaving 10 bases between the germline ends. The CDR3 reads CASSEDFATNEKLFF. The CDR3 bases are TGTGCCAGCAGCGAAGACTTCGCAACTAATGAAAAACTGTTTTTT.

J is TRBJ2-3 and V is TRBV9, with D perhaps matching TRBD2 (6 bases). This CDR3 region has 18 residues. The V end lost 0 bases, the J end lost 4 bases, and 21 bases lay between the germline ends. Germline loops: CDR1 SGDLS, CDR2 YYNGEE. The CDR3 sequence: CASSVAVSGRGIADTQYF. The CDR3 DNA reads as TGTGCCAGCAGCGTAGCAGTGTCGGGGCGGGGTATCGCAGATACGCAGTATTTT. Filled out from reference TRBV9 and TRBJ2-3, the complete variable domain reads DSGVTQTPKHLITATGQRVTLRCSPRSGDLSVYWYQQSLDQGLQFLIQYYNGEERAKGNILERFSAQQFPDLHSELNLSSLELGDSALYFCASSVAVSGRGIADTQYFGPGTRLTVL.

This clone was seen a few times. V and J are TRBV7-9 and TRBJ1-1; no clear D gene. The CDR3 runs to 13 residues. Trimming cost V 1 base and J 1 base, with 4 bases left between them. The germline V gene has CDR1 SEHNR and CDR2 FQNEAQ (reference sequence). In DNA, the CDR3 is TGTGCCAGCAGCTTAGAGAGGAACACTGAAGCTTTCTTT. This sequence encodes CASSLERNTEAFF.

This clone was found a few times. The chain uses TRBV28 and TRBJ1-4, with 10 nucleotides matching TRBD1. Looked up from germline, CDR1 is MDHEN and CDR2 is SYDVKM. V lost 5 bases to trimming and J lost 11 bases; unmatched junction nucleotides: 8. The length of the CDR3 is 14 residues. As DNA, the CDR3 is TGTGCCAGCAGTACAGACAGGGGGCCTGGGAAACTGTTTTTT. It translates to CASSTDRGPGKLFF.

This clone turned up a few times. V gene TRBV5-6 combines with J gene TRBJ1-3, with 8 bases matching TRBD1. V lost 2 bases and J lost 8; bases outside the gene matches: 6. CDR1 is SGHDT, CDR2 YYEEEE, per germline. CDR3 length: 14 residues. For the CDR3, the DNA is TGTGCCAGCAGCTTCCGGGACAGGAGATACACCATATATTTT. Translation: CASSFRDRRYTIYF.

The CDR3 spells CASSQDGTGIRDTQYF. The CDR3 DNA is TGCGCCAGCAGCCAAGACGGGACAGGGATCCGAGATACGCAGTATTTT. The V and J genes are TRBV4-1 and TRBJ2-3; 9 nucleotides align to TRBD1. The CDR3 runs to 16 residues. V shed 0 bases and J 5 bases; nucleotides not matched to a gene: 6. Germline lookup yields CDR1 MGHRA and CDR2 YSYEKL.

This clone was seen just once. The rearrangement links TRBV19 to TRBJ2-1; D not resolved. Trimming left V 4 bases short and J 6 bases short, with 22 bases between. CDR1 and CDR2 from the germline V gene are LNHDA and SQIVND (reference sequence). This CDR3 has 17 amino acids. The CDR3 DNA follows: TGTGCCAGTAGTAAAGAGATAGCCAGAAACACCCTCAATGAGCAGTTCTTC. Encoded protein: CASSKEIARNTLNEQFF.

This chain uses TRBV25-1 with TRBJ2-1, with 8 bases aligning to TRBD2. This CDR3 is 16 amino acids long. The V gene's germline CDR1 is MGHDK and CDR2 SYGVNS. The V and J ends lost 7 bases and 4 bases, in that order; junction bases with no gene match: 12. The CDR3 here is CASTGGVEGVYNEQFF. DNA of the CDR3: TGTGCCAGCACCGGGGGGGTTGAGGGGGTTTACAATGAGCAGTTCTTC. The variable domain in full, completed from reference TRBV25-1 and TRBJ2-1, reads EADIYQTPRYLVIGTGKKITLECSQTMGHDKMYWYQQDPGMELHLIHYSYGVNSTEKGDLSSESTVSRIRTEHFPLTLESARPSHTSQYLCASTGGVEGVYNEQFFGPGTRLTVL.

This clone has just a few counts. CDR3 bases: TGTGCCAGCAGTGAACGTGGACAGGGGGCAGACGAGCAGTACTTC. The encoded protein is CASSERGQGADEQYF. This rearrangement joins TRBV6-1 to TRBJ2-7; 11 bases are shared with TRBD1. The ends lost 2 bases at V and 5 bases at J; junction bases unmatched: 5. The CDR3 runs 15 residues. From germline, CDR1 is MNHNS and CDR2 SASEGT.

The genes are TRBV7-2 and TRBJ2-1, with D tentatively TRBD2 (6 bases). The CDR3 runs to 15 residues. The V end lost 5 bases, the J end lost 3 bases, and 14 bases lay between the germline ends. Per germline, CDR1 SGHTA and CDR2 FQGNSA. The DNA of the CDR3 is TGTGCCAGCAGCCCCCGGGGTAGCGGCTACAATGAGCAGTTCTTC. It translates to CASSPRGSGYNEQFF.

V gene TRBV29-1 combines with J gene TRBJ1-1; TRBD1 agrees at 11 bases. This CDR3 has 13 residues. The germline V gene encodes CDR1 SQVTM and CDR2 ANQGSEA. The V and J ends lost 4 bases and 5 bases, in that order; junction bases with no gene match: 3. CDR3 residues: CSVGDRGNTEAFF. In DNA, the CDR3 is TGCAGCGTTGGGGACAGGGGGAATACTGAAGCTTTCTTT.

The gene calls are TRBV2 and TRBJ2-1, with D possibly matching TRBD1 (5 bases). This CDR3 region has 12 residues. The V and J ends lost 5 bases and 6 bases respectively, with 8 bases between them. The germline gives CDR1 SNHLY, CDR2 FYNNEI. The CDR3 DNA is TGTGCCAGCAGTAAGGACACCAATGAGCAGTTCTTC. It translates to CASSKDTNEQFF.